This T cell receptor (beta chain) was found in a study of OX40 agonist ivuxolimab in advanced cancers. For the wider study: Ivuxolimab, which targeted the costimulatory receptor OX40 (CD134), was an agonistic, fully human IgG2 monoclonal antibody. Intravenous ivuxolimab was administered to patients every 2 weeks at six dose levels: 0.01, 0.1, 0.3, 1.5, 3 and 10 mg/kg. Of the roughly 53 patients in dose escalation, about 20 had hepatocellular carcinoma, about 15 had melanoma, 9 had renal cell carcinoma and 9 had head and neck cancer. The dose-escalation cohort was approximately 83% male with a mean age of 60 years, ranging from about 23 to 85. Prior anti-PD-1, anti-PD-L1 or anti-CTLA-4 therapy was permitted, and approximately 40% of dose-escalation patients had received checkpoint inhibitors. Partial responses occurred in three dose-escalation patients: two with cutaneous melanoma and one with hepatocellular carcinoma. Peripheral TCRbeta sequencing aimed to test whether ivuxolimab altered TCR sequence diversity and caused clonal T-cell expansion. The paper reports the monotherapy dose-escalation portion (N of about 54 patients) of the phase I ivuxolimab trial.

On this clone: What antigen it recognizes has not been identified. No base-level quality is on record; no much larger clone is a single base apart.

Genomic DNA was isolated from the sorted cells so that the TCRbeta CDR3 region could be sequenced. The immunoSEQ Assay was used for sequencing of TCRbeta CDR3 regions. TCRdb took this table from immuneACCESS and kept in-frame rearrangements with V and J called. Such tables lack part of the clones; where checked against another copy, unresolved V genes explain under half of the gap, and the rest is unexplained. This sample has some 84,000 clones in its table, and 89% of those were observed once. Roughly 0.19% of the sample is held by the ten biggest clonotypes. Patients with a history of autoimmune disease or receiving systemic immunosuppression were excluded from the trial. Peripheral blood for TCR sequencing was collected from all dose cohorts at baseline, on cycle 4 day 1, and on cycle 7 day 1. The samples were taken from a phase I, first-in-human, multicenter, open-label dose-escalation trial of ivuxolimab. Adults with locally advanced or metastatic head and neck squamous cell, hepatocellular, melanoma or renal cell carcinoma were enrolled in the trial. Before TCR sequencing, CD4+ and CD8+ T cells were separately sorted from peripheral blood.

The paper as a whole reports these results and caveats: At doses of 0.1 to 3.0 mg/kg, clonal expansion of both CD4+ and CD8+ T cells in blood was seen between baseline and week 6. On average, CD8+ T cells showed more expanded clones than CD4+ T cells after ivuxolimab. In the 0.1-3.0 mg/kg groups, partial responders had among the lowest normalized peripheral clonal expansion, particularly in CD8+ T cells. The antigen specificity of the peripheral T cells that underwent clonal expansion was not determined. Low levels of normalized T-cell clonal expansion were also seen in some patients who did not respond.

Reading from cysteine to phenylalanine, the CDR3 counts 15 amino acids. The read is trimmed to its CDR3 DNA, 45 bases read in frame from base 1. The germline V gene encodes CDR1 SNHLY and CDR2 FYNNEI. V loses 5 bases at its end and J loses 1 base; junction bases beyond the gene matches: 3. The source of this sequence is an adult with an advanced solid tumor such as melanoma, head and neck, liver or kidney cancer. The V and J segments used are TRBV2 and TRBJ2-3, and 10 junction bases match TRBD2. The source material was CD4+ or CD8+ T cells sorted from blood, sampled in a trial of the OX40 agonist ivuxolimab. Read as DNA, the sequence is TGTGCCAGCAGTCCTAGCGGGGGTGGCACAGATACGCAGTATTTT. Its protein reads: CASSPSGGGTDTQYF.